The entry that follows covers one T cell receptor beta chain sequence. Germline V CDR1 and CDR2: SGDLS, YYNGEE. The CDR3 extends over 16 amino acids. With 7 bases removed from V and 7 bases from J, the gap between germline ends came to 25 bases. The data are from a study of blood T cell repertoires in COVID-19. Study-wide context: COVID-19 samples, acute and convalescent, were from the United States, Italy and Spain. Sources were T cells, B-cell-depleted T cells, or PBMCs; the material itself was cDNA or gDNA.

In the source study's methods: Cell counts per sample came from amplifying reference gene primers. Repertoires were generated with immunoSEQ multiplex PCR, while TCRdb's copy carries only in-frame clones and drops some. V and J calls and clone size are copied from that table; D and trimming were computed from the DNA. The data contain 130,000 to 150,000 clones, more than 80% of them singletons. The chain couples TRBV9 to TRBJ2-3; a weak D match, TRBD1 (6 bases). This TCR was sampled from a human donor in a cohort sampled during active COVID-19. The specimen sequenced was peripheral blood. CDR3 in amino acids: CASYPFFRQGLNTQYF. CDR3 bases: TGTGCCAGCTACCCGTTTTTTAGGCAGGGGTTAAATACGCAGTATTTT.